This entry features one T cell receptor beta chain sequence. Its target is not known. Germline V gene data show CDR1 as SGHTA and CDR2 as FQGNSA. The junction had 8 bases not matched to a gene; V was cut back by 3 bases and J by 10 bases. The CDR3 length is 13 residues. Sequencing was performed with immunoSEQ multiplex PCR; in TCRdb, only in-frame clones are kept and a portion is missing. The sample has over 60,000 clones, roughly 84% seen once; the top ten hold nearly 25%. This sample stems from a study of T cell responses to AZD1222 COVID-19 vaccine. Study conclusions and caveats: Spike-specific TCR depth and breadth grew after two AZD1222 doses. Spike was spanned by vaccine-associated CD4 TCRs, which were dominant at 160-218 and 743-854. Among those given AZD1222, only five or six were seropositive at baseline.

The receptor comes from an adult in good health. Specimen: peripheral blood, collected on day 0 of AZD1222 vaccination. The V gene is TRBV7-2, the J gene TRBJ1-1, with 7 bases fitting TRBD1. CDR3 DNA sequence: TGTGCCAGCAGCTTGGGGGAGGACAGGATAGCTTTCTTT. Protein product: CASSLGEDRIAFF.